This is a list of T cell receptor beta chains from one sample in a study of CXCR3-negative and CXCR3-positive naive CD8 T cells. TCRdb re-called the 5' RACE reads and shows each CDR3 protein once, DNA omitted. This table lists about 150,000 distinct CDR3 sequences. The sequenced material came from naive CXCR3+ CD8+ T cells from blood. The receptor set was obtained from a human donor in good health. Some clones in this sample may be carry-over from other donors' samples. CDR3s include the opening cysteine and the closing phenylalanine or tryptophan.

v_call	j_call	cdr3_aa
TRBV7-9	TRBJ1-2	CASSRSDGYTF
TRBV20-1	TRBJ2-7	CSASGRVDYEQYF
TRBV4-1	TRBJ1-2	CASSQEARVGYGYTF
TRBV7-8	TRBJ2-5	CASSIPATGHLETQYF
TRBV20-1	TRBJ2-5	CSASLPGRGIETQYF
TRBV7-2	TRBJ1-1	CASSFGSSFEAFF
TRBV6-6	TRBJ2-5	CASSYESGETQYF
TRBV15	TRBJ1-1	CATGPVNTEAFF
TRBV7-9	TRBJ1-5	CASSSGGDYQPQHF
TRBV7-9	TRBJ2-7	CASSPGGQFYEQYF
TRBV4-3	TRBJ1-1	CASSHRTGEAEAFF
TRBV7-9	TRBJ2-2	CASSPFYAGITGELFF
TRBV10-3	TRBJ2-7	CAISGVAGGVLDEQYF
TRBV9	TRBJ1-1	CASSASGLGNTEAFF
TRBV30	TRBJ2-7	CASKATWNSYEQYF
TRBV6-2/TRBV6-3	TRBJ1-5	CASSYERYNQPQHF
TRBV30	TRBJ2-7	CAWSSGQGYEQYF
TRBV4-2	TRBJ2-1	CASSQEQAGGSYNEQFF
TRBV5-1	TRBJ2-2	CASSLGQGSTGELFF
TRBV19	TRBJ2-1	CASTLGLAGNEQFF
TRBV27	TRBJ2-3	CASSLFFGSQYTDTQYF
TRBV12-3/TRBV12-4	TRBJ2-2	CASTQGAYRGNTGELFF
TRBV28	TRBJ2-5	CASSSGQLYQETQYF
TRBV5-5	TRBJ2-7	CASSLMVSSYEQYF
TRBV29-1	TRBJ2-2	CSVERSGGELFF
TRBV7-8	TRBJ2-7	CASSPWTGSGYEQYF
TRBV28	TRBJ2-7	CASSEKAGGAEQYF
TRBV6-2/TRBV6-3	TRBJ2-7	CASSYYSGDEQYF
TRBV12-3/TRBV12-4	TRBJ1-1	CASSLTEQGGAFF
TRBV4-3	TRBJ2-3	CASSQGLATDTQYF
TRBV2	TRBJ2-3	CATADSIPSTDTQYF
TRBV28	TRBJ1-5	CASSPKAGQGNIYSNQPQHF
TRBV21-1	TRBJ2-1	CASSKAVGGRGNEQFF
TRBV6-1	TRBJ1-5	CASSEYQDYSNQPQHF
TRBV7-9	TRBJ2-5	CASSALSLETQYF
TRBV7-9	TRBJ2-2	CASSPRALAGGADTGELFF
TRBV28	TRBJ2-2	CASSGTDRWNTGELFF
TRBV21-1	TRBJ2-7	CASSPDRTYEQYF
TRBV28	TRBJ1-1	CASSLWASDTPEAFF
TRBV30	TRBJ2-7	CAWSVGQGFPYEQYF
TRBV5-1	TRBJ2-1	CASSLGGEQFF
TRBV27	TRBJ1-1	CASSFSASNTEAFF
TRBV20-1	TRBJ2-7	CSARDLDRDEQYF
TRBV14	TRBJ2-7	CASSEEQRGLYEQYF
TRBV6-2/TRBV6-3	TRBJ1-1	CASYLDRATEAFF
TRBV29-1	TRBJ2-1	CSVEGTSLVNEQFF
TRBV5-1	TRBJ2-2	CASSITGTSGLQGPGELFF
TRBV7-2	TRBJ2-7	CATQAGERREQYF
TRBV7-3	TRBJ2-3	CASSLEGGQDTQYF
TRBV5-6	TRBJ2-7	CASRWGQSYEQYF
TRBV3-1	TRBJ1-2	CASTGIGGTPVGYTF
TRBV29-1	TRBJ2-2	CSVEHRRELFF
TRBV7-9	TRBJ2-5	CASSYYEGLAGEETQYF
TRBV7-9	TRBJ2-5	CASRGQGEETQYF
TRBV29-1	TRBJ1-4	CSVEDPDRGINEKLFF
TRBV5-5	TRBJ2-3	CASSLVLGTASTDTQYF
TRBV12-3/TRBV12-4	TRBJ2-7	CASSLSLGGGNEQYF
TRBV4-1	TRBJ1-1	CASSQEGYTEAFF